These 11 T cell receptor beta chains originate from one sample sequenced in a study of vaccination effects on CD4 cells after COVID-19. Measured with immunoSEQ multiplex PCR; TCRdb has only the in-frame clones, and not every one. The table includes fewer than 75,000 clones, around 77% detected once. These receptors' antigens are unknown. At the end of 9 to 11 days of culture, CD4+ T cells were isolated. The material was CD4+ T cells from PBMCs cultured without peptide, obtained before COVID-19 vaccination. The receptor set was obtained from a human donor who received a COVID-19 vaccine.

The V gene is TRBV6-5, the J gene TRBJ2-5; D perhaps matches TRBD1 (5 bases). Germline CDR1 reads MNHEY; CDR2 reads SVGAGI. The V end was cut by 1 base, the J end by 10 bases, with 13 bases between. The CDR3 runs 13 residues. CDR3 sequence reads: CASSYLEQGVQYF. The CDR3 nucleotides read TGTGCCAGCAGTTACTTAGAACAAGGGGTCCAGTACTTC.

This clone occurred a few times. The genes are TRBV4-1 and TRBJ2-1; D unclear. The CDR3 covers 11 residues. Per germline, CDR1 MGHRA and CDR2 YSYEKL. The V gene lost 4 bases and the J gene lost 10 bases, with 8 bases spanning the gap. This chain's CDR3 is CASSLRGEQFF. DNA of the CDR3: TGCGCCAGCAGCCTTCGAGGCGAGCAGTTCTTC.

The chain uses TRBV6-5 and TRBJ1-4; D is unclear. Deletions cut 5 bases from V and 9 bases from J, with 13 bases between. CDR3 size: 13 residues. The germline gives CDR1 MNHEY, CDR2 SVGAGI. The CDR3 nucleotides read TGTGCCAGCAGTATTCAAGAATTTCAAAAACTGTTTTTT. This sequence encodes CASSIQEFQKLFF.

The rearrangement uses TRBV6-1 and TRBJ2-6, with a tentative D call TRBD1 (5 bases). This CDR3 is built from 18 residues. Germline CDR1 MNHNS, CDR2 SASEGT. Trimming cost V 2 bases and J 0 bases, with 14 bases left between them. Written as DNA, the CDR3 is TGTGCCAGCAGTGAATGGGGCAGGGATACCTCTGGGGCCAACGTCCTGACTTTC. This codes for CASSEWGRDTSGANVLTF.

The rearrangement links TRBV5-1 to TRBJ1-5, with a tentative D call TRBD1 (5 bases). Trimming cost V 4 bases and J 0 bases, with 8 bases left between them. Germline CDR1 reads SGHRS; CDR2 reads YFSETQ. This CDR3 has 14 residues. Here the CDR3 reads CASSGDGSNQPQHF. The CDR3 DNA follows: TGCGCCAGCAGCGGGGACGGTAGCAATCAGCCCCAGCATTTT. Full variable domain (remainder filled in from reference TRBV5-1 and TRBJ1-5): KAGVTQTPRYLIKTRGQQVTLSCSPISGHRSVSWYQQTPGQGLQFLFEYFSETQRNKGNFPGRFSGRQFSNSRSEMNVSTLELGDSALYLCASSGDGSNQPQHFGDGTRLSIL.

This clone has a handful of counts. This sequence joins TRBV29-1 and TRBJ1-2; a possible D gene is TRBD1 (6 bases). V was trimmed by 5 bases and J by 4 bases, leaving 20 bases between them. The CDR3 contains 15 residues. From germline, CDR1 is SQVTM and CDR2 ANQGSEA. CDR3 nucleotides: TGCAGCGTTCAAGGGGGGGCGACCCTTGGCTATGGCTACACCTTC. It specifies CSVQGGATLGYGYTF.

This sequence joins TRBV5-5 and TRBJ2-5, with D unclear. CDR3 length: 12 amino acids. V lost 2 bases to trimming and J lost 4 bases, with 6 bases between them. CDR1 is SGHKS and CDR2 is YYEKEE in the germline V gene (reference sequence). CDR3 bases: TGTGCCAGCAGCTTAGGGTTAGAGACCCAGTACTTC. Protein product: CASSLGLETQYF.

V gene TRBV5-4 combines with J gene TRBJ2-2; TRBD2 might be the D (6 bases). From germline, CDR1 is SGHNT and CDR2 YYREEE (reference sequence). Trimming took off 4 bases at V and 6 bases at J, with 16 bases between the two ends. There are 15 residues in the CDR3. CDR3 sequence (DNA): TGTGCCAGCAGCCCTGGGGATGGGGGGTCCGGGGAGCTGTTTTTT. Translated: CASSPGDGGSGELFF.

The chain joins TRBV14 to TRBJ2-5, with TRBD1 matching 8 bases. The ends lost 3 bases at V and 5 bases at J; junction bases unmatched: 8. CDR3 length equals 15 residues. Germline-derived CDR1 and CDR2 are SGHDN and FVKESK. As DNA, the CDR3 is TGTGCCAGCAGCCAGCTTACAGGGGGGTTGGAGACCCAGTACTTC. This sequence encodes CASSQLTGGLETQYF.

DNA for the CDR3: TGTGCTAGTGGTAACCCGGGGGGTTCCTCCTACAATGAGCAGTTCTTC. It is translated as CASGNPGGSSYNEQFF. The genes are TRBV12-5 and TRBJ2-1; 7 bases agree with TRBD2. J lost 0 bases, V lost 5 bases, and 7 bases had no gene match. CDR1 LGHNT and CDR2 FRNRAP come from the germline V gene. The CDR3 runs to 16 residues.

The gene calls are TRBV6-5 and TRBJ1-1, with D unclear. The length of the CDR3 is 14 residues. Looked up from germline, CDR1 is MNHEY and CDR2 is SVGAGI. V was cut by 7 bases and J by 9 bases, with 21 bases left in between. This CDR3 reads CASTTSRQDMQAFF. CDR3 nucleotide sequence: TGTGCCAGCACCACATCCAGGCAGGATATGCAAGCTTTCTTT.